This passage covers 14 T cell receptor beta chains from one sample sequenced in a study of OX40 agonist ivuxolimab in advanced cancers. Data came from immunoSEQ multiplex PCR; TCRdb stores just in-frame clones and leaves some out. Of approximately 80,000 clones listed, roughly nine tenths are singletons. The material was CD4+ or CD8+ T cells sorted from blood, obtained in a trial of the OX40 agonist ivuxolimab. Every receptor here comes from an adult with an advanced solid tumor such as melanoma, head and neck, liver or kidney cancer.

This clone appeared a single time. This chain connects TRBV25-1 to TRBJ2-1, with D uncertain. V was clipped by 1 base and J by 4 bases, with 11 bases between them. The CDR3 consists of 15 residues. Germline loops: CDR1 MGHDK, CDR2 SYGVNS. CDR3: CASSESAILYNEQFF. CDR3 nucleotide sequence: TGTGCCAGCAGTGAATCCGCCATTTTATACAATGAGCAGTTCTTC.

The chain couples TRBV5-6 to TRBJ2-6; D unresolved. From germline, CDR1 is SGHDT and CDR2 YYEEEE. The CDR3 runs to 16 residues. The ends were cut back, 5 bases at V and 0 bases at J, with 12 bases in the middle. CDR3 in DNA: TGTGCCAGCAGAATCCTGGCGTCCTCTGGGGCCAACGTCCTGACTTTC. It translates to CASRILASSGANVLTF.

V gene TRBV6-6 combines with J gene TRBJ2-1; D unclear. V lost 0 bases and J 3 bases, leaving 3 bases between the germline ends. CDR3 length equals 13 residues. Germline V gene lookup returns CDR1 MNHNY and CDR2 SVGAGI (reference sequence). CDR3 in amino acids: CASSYSGYNEQFF. CDR3 sequence (DNA): TGTGCCAGCAGTTACTCTGGCTACAATGAGCAGTTCTTC.

The V gene is TRBV28, the J gene TRBJ2-7; TRBD2 is a possible D gene (6 bases). This CDR3 has 12 residues. The ends were cut back, 7 bases at V and 7 bases at J, with 14 bases in the middle. CDR1 MDHEN and CDR2 SYDVKM come from the germline V gene. The DNA for the CDR3 is TGTGCCAGCACCACGGGACTGGAGGAGCAGTACTTC. Its protein is CASTTGLEEQYF. The variable domain in full, with the rest retrieved from reference TRBV28 and TRBJ2-7, is DVKVTQSSRYLVKRTGEKVFLECVQDMDHENMFWYRQDPGLGLRLIYFSYDVKMKEKGDIPEGYSVSREKKERFSLILESASTNQTSMYLCASTTGLEEQYFGPGTRLTVT.

V and J are TRBV19 and TRBJ1-2; D might be TRBD1 (5 bases). Trimming shortened V by 3 bases and J by 8 bases, and 7 bases separated the two germline ends. Germline CDR1 reads LNHDA; CDR2 reads SQIVND (reference sequence). The CDR3 has 11 amino acids. The CDR3 nucleotides are TGTGCCAGTAGTATTGAGGGGGGCTACACCTTC. It yields the protein CASSIEGGYTF.

This clone was seen only a few times. This chain links TRBV30 with TRBJ1-2, with TRBD1 matching over 8 bases. Germline V lookup: CDR1 GTSNPN, CDR2 SVGIG (reference sequence). Trimming removed 5 bases from V and 4 bases from J; junction bases left unmatched: 0. The CDR3 consists of 11 residues. DNA of the CDR3: TGTGCCTGGGACAGGGGCTATGGCTACACCTTC. Its protein is CAWDRGYGYTF.

The chain joins TRBV2 to TRBJ1-1; D is possibly TRBD1 (6 bases). This CDR3 has 16 residues. Trimming pared 4 bases from V and 4 bases from J, leaving 19 bases between. Looked up from germline, CDR1 is SNHLY and CDR2 is FYNNEI. The CDR3 reads CASSAGRGFSSTEAFF. The CDR3 DNA reads TGTGCCAGCAGTGCGGGCAGGGGCTTTAGTAGCACTGAAGCTTTCTTT. Variable domain in full (rest from reference TRBV2 and TRBJ1-1): EPEVTQTPSHQVTQMGQEVILRCVPISNHLYFYWYRQILGQKVEFLVSFYNNEISEKSEIFDDQFSVERPDGSNFTLKIRSTKLEDSAMYFCASSAGRGFSSTEAFFGQGTRLTVV.

The chain has TRBV5-4 and TRBJ1-2; TRBD1 is a possible D gene (5 bases). CDR3 length equals 14 residues. The V end lost 0 bases, the J end lost 0 bases, and 6 bases lay between the germline ends. Germline CDR1 and CDR2: SGHNT and YYREEE (reference sequence). Here the CDR3 DNA reads TGTGCCAGCAGCTTGGACAGGTCTAACTATGGCTACACCTTC. Encoded protein: CASSLDRSNYGYTF.

The chain recombines TRBV5-6 with TRBJ2-1; D not certain. The CDR3 has 11 amino acids. V shed 4 bases and J shed 7 bases, with 6 bases lying between them. Germline lookup yields CDR1 SGHDT and CDR2 YYEEEE. In DNA, the CDR3 is TGTGCCAGCAGCAGTGGGAATGAGCAGTTCTTC. Its protein product is CASSSGNEQFF.

This chain uses TRBV28 with TRBJ2-3, with D hard to call. The CDR3 has 16 amino acids. The germline CDR1 and CDR2 sequences are MDHEN and SYDVKM. With 3 bases removed from V and 0 bases from J, the gap between germline ends came to 13 bases. The chain's CDR3 is CASSLAQHPSTDTQYF. The CDR3 region has the DNA TGTGCCAGCAGTTTGGCCCAGCACCCTAGCACAGATACGCAGTATTTT.

V gene TRBV27 combines with J gene TRBJ1-5, with no clear D. The CDR3 has 14 amino acids. V lost 4 bases, J lost 6 bases, and 13 bases lay in between. Germline loops: CDR1 MNHEY, CDR2 SMNVEV (reference sequence). The CDR3 is CASSSYGGSQPQHF. CDR3 in DNA: TGTGCCAGCAGTTCGTACGGAGGGAGTCAGCCCCAGCATTTT.

This chain uses TRBV27 with TRBJ2-1; 10 bases are a match to TRBD1. The CDR3 loop spans 15 amino acids. The V segment lost 6 bases and the J segment 6 bases; nucleotides outside the gene matches: 8. Germline CDR1 and CDR2: MNHEY and SMNVEV (reference sequence). CDR3 nucleotide sequence: TGTGCCAGCAGCCCGACAGGGGGCGACGGCAATGAGCAGTTCTTC. As protein: CASSPTGGDGNEQFF.

This clone was picked up one time. The chain has TRBV28 and TRBJ2-5; perhaps TRBD2 as D (5 bases). Germline assignment: CDR1 MDHEN and CDR2 SYDVKM. V gave up 5 bases and J gave up 7 bases, with 26 bases separating them. The CDR3 spans 17 residues. In DNA, the CDR3 is TGTGCCAGCAGTCCTGACGGGGTGCGAAGTTGGCACTGGACCCAGTACTTC. Its translation is CASSPDGVRSWHWTQYF.

This chain uses TRBV5-4 with TRBJ1-4; possibly TRBD1 for D (6 bases). Trimming cost V 2 bases and J 0 bases, with 11 bases left between them. The CDR3 is 16 residues long. Germline V lookup: CDR1 SGHNT, CDR2 YYREEE (reference sequence). For the CDR3, the DNA is TGTGCCAGCAGCTTCCGGGACATTTCAACTAATGAAAAACTGTTTTTT. Residues: CASSFRDISTNEKLFF.